These 32 T cell receptor beta chains were sequenced from one sample in a study of CD8+CD57+ T cells in acquired aplastic anemia. The template used for profiling TCR beta VDJ and CDR3 was genomic DNA. TCRdb processed the reads anew with MiXCR; each CDR3 protein has one entry. The sample records some 180,000 distinct CDR3 sequences, just over 45% being singletons. Source material: sorted CD4+, CD8+, or CD8+CD57+ T cells (not recorded which) from PBMCs. The receptor set was obtained from a human donor in good health.

This clonotype was picked up one time. The chain employs TRBV11-1 and TRBJ2-1; TRBD2 matches at 14 bases. CDR1 is SGHAT and CDR2 is FQDESV in the germline V gene (reference sequence). This CDR3 is built from 15 residues. The J segment lost 7 bases and the V segment lost 5 bases, leaving 4 bases of the junction unmatched. Here the CDR3 DNA reads TGTGCCAGCAGCAATGGACTAGCGGGGGGAAATGAGCAGTTCTTC. Translating it yields CASSNGLAGGNEQFF.

This clonotype was seen ten or more times. This CDR3 is CASRIDRDRPDTQYF. The DNA for the CDR3 is TGTGCCAGCAGGATCGACAGGGATCGCCCAGATACGCAGTATTTT. The genes are TRBV7-2 and TRBJ2-3, with TRBD1 matching over 7 bases. This CDR3 spans 15 amino acids. Germline assignment: CDR1 SGHTA and CDR2 FQGNSA. Losses at the gene ends were 6 bases for V and 4 bases for J; bases not matched to a gene: 10.

The rearrangement joins TRBV24-1 to TRBJ2-3; weak D call: TRBD1 (6 bases). Germline lookup yields CDR1 KGHDR and CDR2 SFDVKD. The CDR3 is 15 residues long. Deletions cut 5 bases from V and 0 bases from J, with 11 bases between. This CDR3 reads CATSGRQGSTDTQYF. CDR3 nucleotides: TGTGCCACCAGTGGTAGGCAGGGGAGCACAGATACGCAGTATTTT.

The chain links TRBV5-6 to TRBJ1-3; the D is unclear. The ends were cut back, 3 bases at V and 4 bases at J, with 8 bases in the middle. CDR3 size: 13 residues. The germline CDR1 and CDR2 sequences are SGHDT and YYEEEE. CDR3: CASSSFDGNTIYF. CDR3 nucleotide sequence: TGTGCCAGCAGCTCGTTTGACGGAAACACCATATATTTT.

The chain employs TRBV7-2 and TRBJ1-6; D gene unclear. V gave up 7 bases and J gave up 7 bases, with 11 bases separating them. The CDR3 is made up of 13 amino acids. Germline V gene data show CDR1 as SGHTA and CDR2 as FQGNSA. Here the CDR3 DNA reads TGTGCCAGCAAGGGCGGTCACAATTCACCCCTCCACTTT. Its protein product is CASKGGHNSPLHF.

The CDR3, as DNA: TGTGCCACCAGTCGACAGGACACCAATCAGCCCCAGTACTTC. It codes for CATSRQDTNQPQYF. V gene TRBV24-1 combines with J gene TRBJ2-5; perhaps TRBD1 as D (6 bases). V dropped 6 bases and J dropped 9 bases, with 19 bases sitting between them. From germline, CDR1 is KGHDR and CDR2 SFDVKD. This CDR3 spans 14 amino acids.

The V call is TRBV19, the J call TRBJ2-1; 10 bases fit TRBD2. With V trimmed by 6 bases and J by 6 bases, 5 bases remained unmatched. The CDR3 has 14 amino acids. Germline V gene data show CDR1 as LNHDA and CDR2 as SQIVND (reference sequence). Written as DNA, the CDR3 is TGTGCCAGTAGGAACCTAGCGGGAGCCAATGAGCAGTTCTTC. Translated: CASRNLAGANEQFF.

This clonotype showed up many times. The V and J genes are TRBV20-1 and TRBJ2-5; D remains ambiguous. This CDR3 comprises 11 residues. Germline CDR1 DFQATT, CDR2 SNEGSKA (reference sequence). Trimming removed 3 bases at V and 5 bases at J, with 7 bases between. This CDR3 is CSASLRETQYF. Written as DNA, the CDR3 is TGCAGTGCTAGTTTGAGGGAGACCCAGTACTTC.

This chain connects TRBV20-1 to TRBJ2-1, with TRBD2 as a possible D gene (5 bases). The CDR3 extends over 15 amino acids. CDR1 and CDR2 from the germline V gene are DFQATT and SNEGSKA (reference sequence). V lost 5 bases and J 7 bases, leaving 21 bases between the germline ends. DNA for the CDR3: TGCAGTGCTCGATCCCTAGGAGGCCCTGGGAATGAGCAGTTCTTC. It codes for CSARSLGGPGNEQFF.

The chain has TRBV20-1 and TRBJ1-6, with D tentatively TRBD1 (6 bases). Germline CDR1 reads DFQATT; CDR2 reads SNEGSKA (reference sequence). V gave up 4 bases and J gave up 7 bases, with 11 bases separating them. The CDR3 is 13 amino acids. For the CDR3, the DNA is TGCAGTGCTACCGGACAGTTCAATTCACCCCTCCACTTT. The encoded protein is CSATGQFNSPLHF.

As to this clonotype: This clone may be a read error of a much larger clone one base away. The chain uses TRBV7-9 and TRBJ2-3; D gene unclear. This CDR3 has 11 amino acids. Germline V lookup: CDR1 SEHNR, CDR2 FQNEAQ (reference sequence). CDR3 loop: CASSQADTQCF. Here the CDR3 DNA reads TGTGCCAGCAGCCAAGCAGATACGCAGTGTTTT. Drawing the rest from reference TRBV7-9 and TRBJ2-3, the complete variable domain is DTGVSQNPRHKITKRGQNVTFRCDPISEHNRLYWYRQTLGQGPEFLTYFQNEAQLEKSRLLSDRFSAERPKGSFSTLEIQRTEQGDSAMYLCASSQADTQCFGPGTRLTVL.

This chain joins TRBV15 and TRBJ2-1, with D possibly being TRBD2 (5 bases). This CDR3 spans 15 amino acids. Trimming took 2 bases from V and 9 from J, leaving 17 bases between them. Looked up from germline, CDR1 is LNHNV and CDR2 is YYDKDF (reference sequence). The CDR3 spells CATSRRGQKHLEQFF. CDR3 in DNA: TGTGCCACCAGCAGACGGGGTCAGAAACACCTTGAGCAGTTCTTC. The complete variable domain, with remaining parts taken from reference TRBV15 and TRBJ2-1, reads DAMVIQNPRYQVTQFGKPVTLSCSQTLNHNVMYWYQQKSSQAPKLLFHYYDKDFNNEADTPDNFQSRRPNTSFCFLDIRSPGLGDTAMYLCATSRRGQKHLEQFFGPGTRLTVL.

This clonotype has a count of ten or more. J is TRBJ1-2 and V is TRBV7-9; D gene ambiguous. The CDR3 has 15 amino acids. With 3 bases removed from V and 3 bases from J, the gap between germline ends came to 14 bases. Germline CDR1 is SEHNR and CDR2 is FQNEAQ (reference sequence). CDR3 protein: CASSFSGTAHYGYTF. CDR3 nucleotides: TGTGCCAGCAGCTTCTCGGGCACCGCGCACTATGGCTACACCTTC.

In its sample, this clonotype was seen many times. The CDR3 DNA reads as TGCAGTGCTAGAGTGACTGGACAGGGAATCTACGAGCAGTACTTC. Its protein is CSARVTGQGIYEQYF. The chain employs TRBV20-1 and TRBJ2-7, with TRBD1 matching 8 bases. Germline V gene sequence: CDR1 DFQATT, CDR2 SNEGSKA (reference sequence). The CDR3 loop spans 15 amino acids. V shed 1 base and J 3 bases; nucleotides not matched to a gene: 8.

The gene calls are TRBV2 and TRBJ2-2; D gene ambiguous. V was trimmed by 1 base and J by 5 bases, leaving 8 bases between them. CDR3 length: 14 amino acids. Per the germline V gene, CDR1 is SNHLY and CDR2 is FYNNEI. CDR3 residues: CASSEGLLTGELFF. The CDR3 nucleotides are TGTGCCAGCAGTGAAGGGCTTCTGACCGGGGAGCTGTTTTTT.

The chain recombines TRBV5-1 with TRBJ2-6; D not certain. V gave up 3 bases and J gave up 0 bases, with 7 bases separating them. The CDR3 runs to 15 residues. Per germline, CDR1 SGHRS and CDR2 YFSETQ. The CDR3 DNA reads as TGCGCCAGCAGCTCGTCGCTCTCTGGGGCCAACGTCCTGACTTTC. It yields the protein CASSSSLSGANVLTF.

The V call is TRBV19, the J call TRBJ1-1; D unresolved. Germline CDR1 and CDR2: LNHDA and SQIVND (reference sequence). This CDR3 spans 14 amino acids. The CDR3, as DNA: TGTGCGACAACACCGGGCCCACGGGGCACTGAAGCTTTCTTT. This sequence encodes CATTPGPRGTEAFF.

The table lists this clonotype with many counts. The chain couples TRBV24-1 to TRBJ2-5; tentative D call: TRBD2 (6 bases). The CDR3 is made up of 16 amino acids. Germline values: CDR1 KGHDR, CDR2 SFDVKD. The V end was cut by 4 bases, the J end by 5 bases, with 19 bases between. CDR3 protein: CATSDPRGGVGETQYF. In nucleotides, the CDR3 is TGTGCCACCAGTGACCCCCGTGGAGGGGTCGGGGAGACCCAGTACTTC.

This sequence joins TRBV30 and TRBJ2-2; 7 nucleotides match TRBD2. The CDR3 spans 13 residues. Germline CDR1 reads GTSNPN; CDR2 reads SVGIG (reference sequence). With V trimmed by 4 bases and J by 6 bases, 5 bases remained unmatched. CDR3 protein: CAWKREVAGELFF. The CDR3, as DNA: TGTGCCTGGAAACGGGAGGTCGCCGGGGAGCTGTTTTTT.

Written as DNA, the CDR3 is TGTGCCAGCAGCTCCCTTGGGGGGGAGGACTCCTACGAGCAGTACTTC. It is translated as CASSSLGGEDSYEQYF. This chain uses TRBV11-2 with TRBJ2-7, with 7 bases matching TRBD2. The CDR3 contains 16 residues. Germline lookup yields CDR1 SGHAT and CDR2 FQNNGV. The trim removed 4 bases at V and 0 bases at J, leaving 9 bases unmatched.

This clonotype was observed a single time. The chain carries TRBV19 and TRBJ2-7; D may be TRBD1 (5 bases). Looked up from germline, CDR1 is LNHDA and CDR2 is SQIVND (reference sequence). With 5 bases removed from V and 5 bases from J, the gap between germline ends came to 16 bases. The CDR3 totals 14 residues. CDR3 protein: CASSPQDQADEQYF. The CDR3 coding sequence is TGTGCCAGTAGTCCACAGGACCAGGCCGACGAGCAGTACTTC.

This chain connects TRBV20-1 to TRBJ2-7, with 9 bases that match TRBD1. Germline lookup yields CDR1 DFQATT and CDR2 SNEGSKA (reference sequence). This CDR3 has 16 residues. After removal of 1 base from V and 7 bases from J, the junction contained 14 bases not matched to a gene. The CDR3 protein is CSARGLSGTGTGEQYF. The CDR3 DNA sequence: TGCAGTGCTAGAGGTCTCTCAGGGACAGGGACGGGGGAGCAGTACTTC.

Points on this clonotype: A much larger clone differs by one base, so this may be a read error. The chain employs TRBV10-3 and TRBJ1-6, with 8 bases that match TRBD1. The ends lost 6 bases at V and 6 bases at J; junction bases unmatched: 7. Germline assignment: CDR1 ENHRY and CDR2 SYGVKD. This CDR3 spans 15 amino acids. The CDR3 sequence: CAIRDFDRGNSPLHF. The CDR3 region has the DNA TGTGCCATCAGGGACTTTGACAGGGGTAATTCACCCCTCCACTTT.

This chain joins TRBV6-5 and TRBJ1-1; 7 bases line up with TRBD1. The CDR3 is 15 amino acids. The ends lost 2 bases at V and 4 bases at J; junction bases unmatched: 7. Germline CDR1 reads MNHEY; CDR2 reads SVGAGI. The CDR3 loop reads CASSYTQGGLTEAFF. The DNA of the CDR3 is TGTGCCAGCAGTTACACCCAGGGGGGGCTCACTGAAGCTTTCTTT.

The chain joins TRBV7-8 to TRBJ2-3; no firm D call. Looked up from germline, CDR1 is SGHVS and CDR2 is FQNEAQ. V was pared by 3 bases and J by 5 bases, with 6 bases between. CDR3 length: 12 amino acids. As DNA, the CDR3 is TGTGCCAGCAGCTTGCAGCGAGATACGCAGTATTTT. Translated, it gives CASSLQRDTQYF.

V and J are TRBV12-3 or TRBV12-4 and TRBJ1-6; D call uncertain. Trimming pared 5 bases from V and 10 bases from J, leaving 9 bases between. CDR3 length: 12 residues. The CDR3 is CASSPAGSPLHF. DNA for the CDR3: TGTGCCAGCAGTCCAGCGGGCTCACCCCTCCACTTT.

This chain links TRBV19 with TRBJ2-5, with TRBD1 matching 9 bases. Unmatched junction bases numbered 5, after V lost 4 bases and J lost 5 bases. The germline CDR1 and CDR2 sequences are LNHDA and SQIVND (reference sequence). The CDR3 has 14 amino acids. The CDR3 sequence: CASSTDRGWETQYF. The CDR3 DNA sequence: TGTGCCAGTAGTACGGACAGGGGCTGGGAGACCCAGTACTTC.

This clonotype has a count of ten or more. The V gene is TRBV19, the J gene TRBJ2-3, with 11 bases identical to TRBD2. The CDR3 runs to 18 residues. Germline lookup yields CDR1 LNHDA and CDR2 SQIVND (reference sequence). V trimming: 2 bases; J trimming: 4 bases; junction bases outside the gene matches: 11. The CDR3 sequence is CASSIQQPLAGVPDTQYF. DNA of the CDR3: TGTGCCAGTAGTATACAGCAACCACTAGCGGGAGTGCCAGATACGCAGTATTTT.

This clonotype occurred a few times. This chain connects TRBV6-5 to TRBJ1-5; TRBD1 is a possible D gene (5 bases). Between the trimmed V and J ends, which lost 3 bases and 3 bases, there was a span of 9 bases. This CDR3 has 14 amino acids. Germline V lookup: CDR1 MNHEY, CDR2 SVGAGI. The CDR3 loop is CASSYSGNNQPQHF. CDR3 nucleotide sequence: TGTGCCAGCAGTTATTCAGGGAACAATCAGCCCCAGCATTTT.

The genes are TRBV5-5 and TRBJ1-2, with 12 bases that match TRBD1. V shed 4 bases, J shed 14 bases, and the junction held 12 bases outside the gene matches. Germline loops: CDR1 SGHKS, CDR2 YYEKEE (reference sequence). The CDR3 consists of 14 residues. CDR3 protein: CASSGGTGGGTLTF. The CDR3 nucleotides read TGTGCCAGCAGCGGGGGGACAGGGGGCGGAACTTTGACCTTC. Full variable domain (rest looked up from reference TRBV5-5 and TRBJ1-2): DAGVTQSPTHLIKTRGQQVTLRCSPISGHKSVSWYQQVLGQGPQFIFQYYEKEERGRGNFPDRFSARQFPNYSSELNVNALLLGDSALYLCASSGGTGGGTLTFGSGTRLTVV.

This chain connects TRBV19 to TRBJ1-1; 9 positions agree with TRBD1. This CDR3 is built from 14 residues. CDR1 and CDR2 from the germline V gene are LNHDA and SQIVND (reference sequence). Trimming at V came to 1 base and at J to 3 bases, leaving 0 bases not matched to a gene. The CDR3 nucleotides are TGTGCCAGTAGTATAGGGACAGGGGACACTGAAGCTTTCTTT. This gives the protein CASSIGTGDTEAFF.

The V gene is TRBV29-1, the J gene TRBJ1-1; a weak D match, TRBD1 (6 bases). Germline V lookup: CDR1 SQVTM, CDR2 ANQGSEA. Trimming took 7 bases from V and 0 from J, leaving 9 bases between them. The length of the CDR3 is 12 residues. CDR3 in amino acids: CSATGLNTEAFF. In DNA, the CDR3 is TGCAGCGCTACAGGGCTGAACACTGAAGCTTTCTTT. Using reference TRBV29-1 and TRBJ1-1 for the parts outside the CDR3, the full variable domain is SAVISQKPSRDICQRGTSLTIQCQVDSQVTMMFWYRQQPGQSLTLIATANQGSEATYESGFVIDKFPISRPNLTFSTLTVSNMSPEDSSIYLCSATGLNTEAFFGQGTRLTVV.